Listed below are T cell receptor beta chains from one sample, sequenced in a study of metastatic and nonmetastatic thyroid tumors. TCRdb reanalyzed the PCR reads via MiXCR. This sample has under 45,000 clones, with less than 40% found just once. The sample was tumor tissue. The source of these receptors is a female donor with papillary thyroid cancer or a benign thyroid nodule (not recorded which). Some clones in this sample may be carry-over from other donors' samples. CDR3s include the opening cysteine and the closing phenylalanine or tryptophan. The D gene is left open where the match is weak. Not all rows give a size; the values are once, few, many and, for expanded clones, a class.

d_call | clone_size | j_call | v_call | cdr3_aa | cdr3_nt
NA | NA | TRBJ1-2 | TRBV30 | CAWARQPYGYTF | TGTGCCTGGGCTCGGCAGCCCTATGGCTACACCTTC
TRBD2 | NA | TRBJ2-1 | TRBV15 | CATSRDGTSGWGSYNEQFF | TGTGCCACCAGCAGAGATGGGACTAGCGGTTGGGGGTCCTACAATGAGCAGTTCTTC
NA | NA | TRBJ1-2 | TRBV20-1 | CSARPQDNYGYTF | TGCAGTGCTAGGCCCCAGGATAACTATGGCTACACCTTC
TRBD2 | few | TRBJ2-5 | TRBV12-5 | CASGPFPMTSGGQETQYF | TGTGCTAGTGGTCCCTTCCCCATGACTAGCGGGGGGCAAGAGACCCAGTACTTC
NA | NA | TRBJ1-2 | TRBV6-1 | CASSELGNGYTF | TGTGCCAGCAGTGAACTGGGGAATGGCTACACCTTC
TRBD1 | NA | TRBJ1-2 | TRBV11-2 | CASSFDRGGGYTF | TGTGCCAGCAGCTTTGACAGGGGGGGAGGCTACACCTTC
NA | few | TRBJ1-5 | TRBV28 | CASSLVVSNQPQHF | TGTGCCAGCAGTTTGGTGGTTAGCAATCAGCCCCAGCATTTT
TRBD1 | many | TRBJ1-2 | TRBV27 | CASSPGTDYGYTF | TGTGCCAGCAGTCCTGGGACAGACTATGGCTACACCTTC
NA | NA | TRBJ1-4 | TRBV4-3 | CASSQVGQGGEKLFF | TGCGCCAGCAGCCAAGTGGGGCAGGGAGGAGAAAAACTGTTTTTT
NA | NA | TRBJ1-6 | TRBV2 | CASSDKTRRSPLHF | TGTGCCAGCAGTGACAAGACTAGAAGATCACCCCTCCACTTT
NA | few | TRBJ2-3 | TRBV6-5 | CASSYGAPADTQYF | TGTGCCAGCAGTTACGGGGCGCCGGCAGATACGCAGTATTTT
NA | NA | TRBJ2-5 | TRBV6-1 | CASSVGGDDTQYF | TGTGCCAGCAGTGTGGGGGGTGACGATACCCAGTACTTC
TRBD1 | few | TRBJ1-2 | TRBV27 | CASSFLDRGSHGYTF | TGTGCCAGCAGTTTCCTCGACAGGGGGTCCCATGGCTACACCTTC
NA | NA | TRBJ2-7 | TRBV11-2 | CASSLGAYEQYF | TGTGCCAGCAGCTTAGGGGCGTACGAGCAGTACTTC
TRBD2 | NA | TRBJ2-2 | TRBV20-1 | CSARTGGGGTGELFF | TGCAGTGCTAGAACGGGAGGAGGAGGCACCGGGGAGCTGTTTTTT
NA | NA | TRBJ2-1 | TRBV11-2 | CASSSQSGLHSYNEQFF | TGTGCCAGCAGCTCTCAGTCGGGACTCCACTCCTACAATGAGCAGTTCTTC
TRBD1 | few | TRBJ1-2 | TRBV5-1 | CASSSRQGDFTGYTF | TGCGCCAGCAGCTCGAGACAGGGCGACTTTACGGGCTACACCTTC
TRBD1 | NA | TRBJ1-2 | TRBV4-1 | CASSHLKTGGDYGYTF | TGCGCCAGCAGCCACCTGAAGACAGGGGGCGATTATGGCTACACCTTC
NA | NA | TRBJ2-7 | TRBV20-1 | CSVRESYEQYF | TGCAGTGTCAGGGAGTCGTACGAGCAGTACTTC
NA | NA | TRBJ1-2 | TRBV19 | CASRKQGVVGYTF | TGTGCCAGTAGAAAACAGGGAGTAGTCGGCTACACCTTC
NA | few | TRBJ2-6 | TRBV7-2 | CASSPKGGANVLTF | TGTGCCAGCAGCCCAAAGGGAGGGGCCAACGTCCTGACTTTC
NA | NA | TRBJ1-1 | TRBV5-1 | CASSLDRYTEAFF | TGCGCCAGCAGCTTGGACAGGTACACTGAAGCTTTCTTT
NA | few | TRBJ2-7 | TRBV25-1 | CASTSLGSYEQYF | TGTGCCTCTACGAGCTTAGGCTCCTACGAGCAGTACTTC
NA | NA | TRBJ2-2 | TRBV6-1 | CASRVVVGGNPTGELFF | TGTGCCAGCAGGGTAGTCGTAGGGGGGAACCCCACCGGGGAGCTGTTTTTT
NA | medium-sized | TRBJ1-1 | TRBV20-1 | CSARVPTGMEAFF | TGCAGTGCTAGAGTTCCGACGGGGATGGAAGCTTTCTTT
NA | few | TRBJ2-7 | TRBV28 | CASRQPTSYEQYF | TGTGCCAGCAGGCAACCAACATCCTACGAGCAGTACTTC
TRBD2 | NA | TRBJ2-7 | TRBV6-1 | CASSSTSGPAWEQYF | TGTGCCAGCAGCTCGACTAGCGGCCCGGCCTGGGAGCAGTACTTC
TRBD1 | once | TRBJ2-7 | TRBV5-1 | CASSFDRGPYEQYF | TGCGCCAGCAGCTTCGACAGGGGACCCTACGAGCAGTACTTC
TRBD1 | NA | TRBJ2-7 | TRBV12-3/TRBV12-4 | CASRQDREGLYEQYF | TGTGCCAGCAGACAGGACAGGGAAGGTCTCTACGAGCAGTACTTC
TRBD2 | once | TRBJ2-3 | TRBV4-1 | CASSQGVAGGGWAKDTQYF | TGCGCCAGCAGCCAAGGGGTTGCGGGAGGTGGTTGGGCTAAAGATACGCAGTATTTT
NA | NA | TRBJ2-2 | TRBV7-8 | CASNLRSGTNTGELFF | TGTGCCAGCAACTTGCGGAGTGGGACGAACACCGGGGAGCTGTTTTTT
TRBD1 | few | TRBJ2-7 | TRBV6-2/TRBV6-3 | CASSYGPGQGNYEQYF | TGTGCCAGCAGTTACGGCCCGGGACAGGGGAACTACGAGCAGTACTTC
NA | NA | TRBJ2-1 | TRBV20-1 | CSAPRPSWDEQFF | TGCAGTGCCCCGCGCCCGAGCTGGGATGAGCAGTTCTTC
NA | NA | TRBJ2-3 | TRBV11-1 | CASSLGGDTQYF | TGTGCCAGCAGCTTAGGAGGAGATACGCAGTATTTT
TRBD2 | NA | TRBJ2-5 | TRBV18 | CASSRRASAGGSETQYF | TGTGCCAGCTCACGTCGAGCCTCAGCGGGAGGGTCAGAGACCCAGTACTTC
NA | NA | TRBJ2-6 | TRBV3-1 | CASSQPTGTGANVLTF | TGCGCCAGCAGCCAACCCACCGGGACTGGGGCCAACGTCCTGACTTTC
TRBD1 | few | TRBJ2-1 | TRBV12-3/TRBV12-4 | CASSPAIGTGSYNEQFF | TGTGCCAGCAGCCCCGCAATAGGGACAGGCTCCTACAATGAGCAGTTCTTC
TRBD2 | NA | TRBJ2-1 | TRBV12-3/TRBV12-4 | CASSLDSGLVGVNEQFF | TGTGCCAGCAGTTTAGACTCTGGACTAGTGGGAGTCAATGAGCAGTTCTTC
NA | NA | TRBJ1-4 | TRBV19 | CASSPEPGEKLFF | TGTGCCAGTAGTCCTGAGCCCGGCGAAAAACTGTTTTTT
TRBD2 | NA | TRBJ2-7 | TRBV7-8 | CASSLLTSGEQYF | TGTGCCAGCAGCTTGCTGACTAGCGGAGAGCAGTACTTC
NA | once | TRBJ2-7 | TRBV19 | CASSIFRTARSYEQYF | TGTGCCAGTAGTATCTTCAGGACGGCACGCTCCTACGAGCAGTACTTC
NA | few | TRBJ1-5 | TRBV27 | CASSFPNQPQHF | TGTGCCAGCAGTTTTCCCAATCAGCCCCAGCATTTT
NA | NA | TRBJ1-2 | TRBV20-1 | CSATPRDGADGYTF | TGCAGTGCCACCCCTAGGGATGGGGCTGATGGCTACACCTTC
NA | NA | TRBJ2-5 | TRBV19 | CASSISGVETQYF | TGTGCCAGTAGTATATCTGGGGTAGAGACCCAGTACTTC
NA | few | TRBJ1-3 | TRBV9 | CASSTSGNTIYF | TGTGCCAGCAGCACATCTGGAAACACCATATATTTT
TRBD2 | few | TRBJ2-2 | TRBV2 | CASSEYSLAGVLFTGELFF | TGTGCCAGCAGTGAATACTCGCTAGCGGGAGTTTTATTCACCGGGGAGCTGTTTTTT
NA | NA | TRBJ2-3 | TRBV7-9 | CASSLQADTQYF | TGTGCCAGCAGCTTGCAGGCGGATACGCAGTATTTT
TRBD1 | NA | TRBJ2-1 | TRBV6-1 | CASSVRTGDWVEQFF | TGTGCCAGCAGTGTTAGGACAGGGGACTGGGTTGAGCAGTTCTTC
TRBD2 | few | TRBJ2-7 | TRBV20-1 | CSARRLAGDSYEQYF | TGCAGTGCTAGGCGTCTAGCGGGGGACTCTTACGAGCAGTACTTC